Given below is one T cell receptor (beta chain) in context. These data belong to a study of shared T cell receptors in the human thymus. Sequencing was performed with immunoSEQ multiplex PCR; in TCRdb, only in-frame clones are kept and a portion is missing. The repertoire holds 600,000 to 900,000 clones, with approximately 85% as singletons. The same sample was also used in a study of human thymus T cells. That report notes: Infants served as donors; they were healthy and Finnish and were having corrective surgery for congenital heart defects. The study used thymus tissue resected during corrective heart surgery. Thymic and blood repertoires seemed to favor certain V and J genes. Highly overlapping thymic repertoires among unrelated individuals were reported in related research.

The origin of this receptor is a girl in the first two years of life with a congenital heart defect. Sequenced: thymocytes.

DNA of the CDR3: TGCGCCAGCAGCCATACGGGGTTTTATGGCTACACCTTC. Its protein is CASSHTGFYGYTF. The V gene is TRBV4-3, the J gene TRBJ1-2; D gene unclear. Germline CDR1 is LGHNA and CDR2 is YSLEER. This CDR3 is 13 amino acids long. V lost 3 bases to trimming and J lost 5 bases, with 10 bases between them.